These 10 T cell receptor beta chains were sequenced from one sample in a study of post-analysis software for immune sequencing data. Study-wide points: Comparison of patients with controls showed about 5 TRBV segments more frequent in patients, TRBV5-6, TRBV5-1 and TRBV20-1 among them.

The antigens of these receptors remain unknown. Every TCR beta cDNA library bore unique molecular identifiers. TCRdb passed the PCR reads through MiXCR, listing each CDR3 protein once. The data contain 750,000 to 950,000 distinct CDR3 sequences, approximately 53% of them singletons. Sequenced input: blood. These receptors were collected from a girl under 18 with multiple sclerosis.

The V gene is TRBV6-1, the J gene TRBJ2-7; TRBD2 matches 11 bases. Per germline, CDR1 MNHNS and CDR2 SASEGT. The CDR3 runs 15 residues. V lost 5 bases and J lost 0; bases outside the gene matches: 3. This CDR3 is CASSLTSGASYEQYF. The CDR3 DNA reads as TGTGCCAGCAGTTTGACTAGCGGGGCCTCCTACGAGCAGTACTTC.

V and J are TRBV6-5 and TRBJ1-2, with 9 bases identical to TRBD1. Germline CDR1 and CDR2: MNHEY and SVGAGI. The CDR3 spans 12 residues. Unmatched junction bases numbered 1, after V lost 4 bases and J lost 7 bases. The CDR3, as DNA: TGTGCCAGCAGTTGGACAGGGGCTGGCTACACCTTC. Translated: CASSWTGAGYTF.

Here the CDR3 DNA reads TGCAGTGCTAGAGACAGGGTGGTTGGCTACACCTTC. As protein: CSARDRVVGYTF. This chain joins TRBV20-1 and TRBJ1-2; weak D call: TRBD1 (5 bases). This CDR3 has 12 amino acids. Per germline, CDR1 DFQATT and CDR2 SNEGSKA (reference sequence). V was clipped by 0 bases and J by 7 bases, with 9 bases between them.

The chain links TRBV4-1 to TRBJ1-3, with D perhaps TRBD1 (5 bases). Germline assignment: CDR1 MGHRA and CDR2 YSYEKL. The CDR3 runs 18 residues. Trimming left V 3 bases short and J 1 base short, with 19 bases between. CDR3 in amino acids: CASSQLTGPRYSGNTIYF. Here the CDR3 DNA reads TGCGCCAGCAGCCAGCTAACGGGACCGAGATATTCTGGAAACACCATATATTTT.

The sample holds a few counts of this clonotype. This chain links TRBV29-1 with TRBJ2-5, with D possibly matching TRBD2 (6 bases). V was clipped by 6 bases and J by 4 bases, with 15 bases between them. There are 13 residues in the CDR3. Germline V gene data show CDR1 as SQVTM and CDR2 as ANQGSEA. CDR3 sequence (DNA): TGCAGCGTCCGAGTCGGGGGAGGAGAGACCCAGTACTTC. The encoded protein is CSVRVGGGETQYF.

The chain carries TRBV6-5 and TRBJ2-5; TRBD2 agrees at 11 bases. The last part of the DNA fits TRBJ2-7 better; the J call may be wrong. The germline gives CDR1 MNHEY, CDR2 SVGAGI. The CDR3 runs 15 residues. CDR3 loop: CASSYVVAGGYEQYF. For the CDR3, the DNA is TGTGCCAGCAGTTATGTGGTAGCGGGGGGGTACGAGCAGTACTTC.

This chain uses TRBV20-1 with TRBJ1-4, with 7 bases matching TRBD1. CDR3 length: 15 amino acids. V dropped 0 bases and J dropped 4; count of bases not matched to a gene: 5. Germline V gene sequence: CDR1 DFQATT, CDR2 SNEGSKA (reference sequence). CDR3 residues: CSARDPGQNNEKLFF. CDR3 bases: TGCAGTGCTAGAGACCCGGGACAGAATAATGAAAAACTGTTTTTT.

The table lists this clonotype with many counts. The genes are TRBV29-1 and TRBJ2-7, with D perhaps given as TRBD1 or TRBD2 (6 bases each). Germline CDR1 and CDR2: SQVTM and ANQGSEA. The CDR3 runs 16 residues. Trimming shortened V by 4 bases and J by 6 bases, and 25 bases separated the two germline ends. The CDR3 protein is CSVGFLAAPGASEQYF. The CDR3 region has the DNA TGCAGCGTTGGATTTCTCGCGGCACCGGGGGCTTCCGAGCAGTACTTC.

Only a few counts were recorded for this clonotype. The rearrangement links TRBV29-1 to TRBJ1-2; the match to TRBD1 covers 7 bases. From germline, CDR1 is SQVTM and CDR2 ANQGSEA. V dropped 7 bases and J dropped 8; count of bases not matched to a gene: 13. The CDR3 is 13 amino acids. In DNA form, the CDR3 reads TGCAGCGGAAACAGGGGTCAGGCGGGAGGCTACACCTTC. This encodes CSGNRGQAGGYTF.

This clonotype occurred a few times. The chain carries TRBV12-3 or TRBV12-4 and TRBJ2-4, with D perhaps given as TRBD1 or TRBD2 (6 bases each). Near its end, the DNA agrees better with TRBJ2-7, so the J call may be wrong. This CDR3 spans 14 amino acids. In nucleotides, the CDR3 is TGTGCCAGCAACCGGGACTGGGGGCTCTACGAGCAGTACTTC. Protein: CASNRDWGLYEQYF.